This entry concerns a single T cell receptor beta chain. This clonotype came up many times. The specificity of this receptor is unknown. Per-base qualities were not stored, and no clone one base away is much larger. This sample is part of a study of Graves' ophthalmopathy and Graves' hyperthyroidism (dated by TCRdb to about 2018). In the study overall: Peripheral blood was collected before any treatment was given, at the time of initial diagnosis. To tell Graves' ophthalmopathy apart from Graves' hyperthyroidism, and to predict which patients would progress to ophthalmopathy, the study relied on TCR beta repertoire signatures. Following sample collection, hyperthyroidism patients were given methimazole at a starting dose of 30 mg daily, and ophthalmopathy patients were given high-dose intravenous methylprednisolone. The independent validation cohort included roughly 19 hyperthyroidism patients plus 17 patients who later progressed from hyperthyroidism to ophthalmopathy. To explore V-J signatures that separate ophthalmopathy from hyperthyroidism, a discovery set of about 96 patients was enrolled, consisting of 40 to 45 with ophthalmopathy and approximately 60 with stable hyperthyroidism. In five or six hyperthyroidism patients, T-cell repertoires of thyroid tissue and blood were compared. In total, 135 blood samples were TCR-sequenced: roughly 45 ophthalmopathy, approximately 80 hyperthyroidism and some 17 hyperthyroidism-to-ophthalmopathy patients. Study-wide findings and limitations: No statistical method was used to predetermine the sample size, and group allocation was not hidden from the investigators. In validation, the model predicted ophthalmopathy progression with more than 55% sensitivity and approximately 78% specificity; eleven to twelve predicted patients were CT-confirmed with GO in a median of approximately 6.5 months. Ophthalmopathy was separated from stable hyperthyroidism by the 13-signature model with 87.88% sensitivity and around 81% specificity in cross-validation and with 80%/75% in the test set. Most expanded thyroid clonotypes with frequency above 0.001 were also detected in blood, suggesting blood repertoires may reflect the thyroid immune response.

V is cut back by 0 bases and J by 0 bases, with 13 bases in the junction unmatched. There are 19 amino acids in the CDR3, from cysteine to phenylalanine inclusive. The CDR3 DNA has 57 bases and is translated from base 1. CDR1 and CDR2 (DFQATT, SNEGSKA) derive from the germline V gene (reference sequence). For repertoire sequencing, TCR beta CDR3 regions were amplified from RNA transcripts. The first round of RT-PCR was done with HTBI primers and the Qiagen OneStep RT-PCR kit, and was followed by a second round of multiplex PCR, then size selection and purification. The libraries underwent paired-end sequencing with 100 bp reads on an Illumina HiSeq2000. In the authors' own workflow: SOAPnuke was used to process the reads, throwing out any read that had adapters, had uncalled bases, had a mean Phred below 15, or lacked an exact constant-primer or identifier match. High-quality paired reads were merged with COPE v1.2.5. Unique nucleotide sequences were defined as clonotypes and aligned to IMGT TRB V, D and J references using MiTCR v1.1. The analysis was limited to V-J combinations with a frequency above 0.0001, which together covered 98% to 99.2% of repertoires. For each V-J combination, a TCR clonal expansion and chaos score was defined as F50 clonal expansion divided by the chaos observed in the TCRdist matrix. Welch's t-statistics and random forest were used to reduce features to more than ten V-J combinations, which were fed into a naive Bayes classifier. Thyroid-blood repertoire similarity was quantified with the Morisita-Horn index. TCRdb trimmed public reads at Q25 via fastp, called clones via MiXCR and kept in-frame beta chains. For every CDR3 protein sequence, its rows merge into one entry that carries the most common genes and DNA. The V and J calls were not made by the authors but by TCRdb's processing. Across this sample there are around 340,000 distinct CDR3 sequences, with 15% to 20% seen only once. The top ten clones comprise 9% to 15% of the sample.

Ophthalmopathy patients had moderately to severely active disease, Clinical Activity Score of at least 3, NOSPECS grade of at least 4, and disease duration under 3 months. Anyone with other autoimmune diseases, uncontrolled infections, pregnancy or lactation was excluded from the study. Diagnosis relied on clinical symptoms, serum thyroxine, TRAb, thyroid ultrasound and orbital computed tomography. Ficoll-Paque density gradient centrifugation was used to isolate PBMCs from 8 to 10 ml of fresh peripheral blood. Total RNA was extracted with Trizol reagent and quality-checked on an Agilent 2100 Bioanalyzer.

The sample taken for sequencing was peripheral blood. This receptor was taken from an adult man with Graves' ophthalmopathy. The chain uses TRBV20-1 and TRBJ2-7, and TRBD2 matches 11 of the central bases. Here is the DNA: TGCAGTGCTAGAGATACTAGCGGGAGTCGGGGGCAAAGCTCCTACGAGCAGTACTTC. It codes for CSARDTSGSRGQSSYEQYF.